This TCR beta chain originates from a study of T cell repertoires in ileal Crohn's disease. V was trimmed by 0 bases and J by 4 bases, leaving 11 bases between them. Germline V lookup: CDR1 SGHNT, CDR2 YYREEE (reference sequence). The CDR3 is 15 residues long. Time point indicated: neoterminal ileum biopsy at postoperative endoscopy, about 6 months after surgery. TCRB immunosequencing input was around 460 nanograms of biopsy DNA per sample. Generated by immunoSEQ multiplex PCR, the TCRdb table keeps only in-frame clones and is missing some. The table has about 13,000 clones, approximately 80% seen once.

This clonotype originated in an adult with Crohn's disease. The rearrangement joins TRBV5-4 to TRBJ2-1; D gene unclear. Material for sequencing was ileal tissue. CDR3 in amino acids: CASSLDRNGYNEQFF. DNA of the CDR3: TGTGCCAGCAGCTTGGACAGAAACGGTTACAATGAGCAGTTCTTC. Looking up the rest from reference TRBV5-4 and TRBJ2-1 gives the full variable domain: ETGVTQSPTHLIKTRGQQVTLRCSSQSGHNTVSWYQQALGQGPQFIFQYYREEENGRGNFPPRFSGLQFPNYSSELNVNALELDDSALYLCASSLDRNGYNEQFFGPGTRLTVL.